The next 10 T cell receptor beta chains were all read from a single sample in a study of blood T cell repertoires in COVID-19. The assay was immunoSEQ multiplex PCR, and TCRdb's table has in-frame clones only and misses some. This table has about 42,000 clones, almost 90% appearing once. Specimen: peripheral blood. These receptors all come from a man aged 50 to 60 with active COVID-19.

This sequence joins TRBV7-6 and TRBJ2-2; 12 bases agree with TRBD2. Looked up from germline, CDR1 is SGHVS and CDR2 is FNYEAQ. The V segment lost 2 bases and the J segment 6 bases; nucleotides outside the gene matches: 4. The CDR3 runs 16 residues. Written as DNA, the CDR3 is TGTGCCAGCAGCTTAATGACTAGCGGGGGCTCCGGGGAGCTGTTTTTT. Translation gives CASSLMTSGGSGELFF.

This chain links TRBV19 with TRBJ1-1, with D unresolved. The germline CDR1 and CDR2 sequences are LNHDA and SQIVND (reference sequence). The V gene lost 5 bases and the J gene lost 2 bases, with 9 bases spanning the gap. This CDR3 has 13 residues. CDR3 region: CASSPGVNTEAFF. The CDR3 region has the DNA TGTGCCAGTAGTCCCGGGGTCAACACTGAAGCTTTCTTT. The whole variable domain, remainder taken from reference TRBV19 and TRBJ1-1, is DGGITQSPKYLFRKEGQNVTLSCEQNLNHDAMYWYRQDPGQGLRLIYYSQIVNDFQKGDIAEGYSVSREKKESFPLTVTSAQKNPTAFYLCASSPGVNTEAFFGQGTRLTVV.

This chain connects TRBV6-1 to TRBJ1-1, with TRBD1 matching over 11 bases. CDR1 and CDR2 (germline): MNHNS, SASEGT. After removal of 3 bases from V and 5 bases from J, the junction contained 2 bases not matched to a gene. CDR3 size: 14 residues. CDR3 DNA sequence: TGTGCCAGCAGTGACCGGGACAGGGGGACTGAAGCTTTCTTT. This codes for CASSDRDRGTEAFF.

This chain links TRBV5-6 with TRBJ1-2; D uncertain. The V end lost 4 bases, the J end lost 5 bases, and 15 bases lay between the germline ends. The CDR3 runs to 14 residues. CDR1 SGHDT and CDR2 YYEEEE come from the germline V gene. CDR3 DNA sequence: TGTGCCAGCAGCACCTTATTGGGCTCGTATGGCTACACCTTC. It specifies CASSTLLGSYGYTF.

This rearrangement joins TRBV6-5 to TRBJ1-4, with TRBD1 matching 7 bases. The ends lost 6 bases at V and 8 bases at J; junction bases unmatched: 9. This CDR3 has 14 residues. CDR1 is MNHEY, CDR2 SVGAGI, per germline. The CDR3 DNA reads TGTGCCAGCAGACCGGGACAGTTGGGGGAAAAACTGTTTTTT. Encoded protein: CASRPGQLGEKLFF.

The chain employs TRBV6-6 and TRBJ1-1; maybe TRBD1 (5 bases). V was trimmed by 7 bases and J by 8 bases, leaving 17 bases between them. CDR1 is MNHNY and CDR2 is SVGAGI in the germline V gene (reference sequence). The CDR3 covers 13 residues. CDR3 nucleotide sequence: TGTGCCAGCATACATGGACATTATTCGGAAGCTTTCTTT. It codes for CASIHGHYSEAFF.

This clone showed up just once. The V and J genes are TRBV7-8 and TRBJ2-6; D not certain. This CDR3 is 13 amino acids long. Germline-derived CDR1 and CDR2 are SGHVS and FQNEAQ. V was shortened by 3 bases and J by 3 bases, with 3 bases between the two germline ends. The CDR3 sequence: CASSFGGANVLTF. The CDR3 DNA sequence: TGTGCCAGCAGCTTCGGTGGGGCCAACGTCCTGACTTTC. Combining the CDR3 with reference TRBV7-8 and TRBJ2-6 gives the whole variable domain GAGVSQSPRYKVAKRGQDVALRCDPISGHVSLFWYQQALGQGPEFLTYFQNEAQLDKSGLPSDRFFAERPEGSVSTLKIQRTQQEDSAVYLCASSFGGANVLTFGAGSRLTVL.

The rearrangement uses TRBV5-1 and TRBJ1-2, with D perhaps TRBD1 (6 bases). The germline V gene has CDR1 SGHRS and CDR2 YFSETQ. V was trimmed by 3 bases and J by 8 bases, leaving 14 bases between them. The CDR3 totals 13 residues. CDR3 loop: CASSSGQLRGYTF. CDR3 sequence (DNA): TGCGCCAGCAGCTCCGGACAGTTGAGAGGCTACACCTTC.

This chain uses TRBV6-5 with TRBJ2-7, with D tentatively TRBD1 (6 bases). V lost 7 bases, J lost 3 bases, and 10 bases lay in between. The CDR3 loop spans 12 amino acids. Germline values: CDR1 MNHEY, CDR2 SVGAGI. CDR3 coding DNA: TGTGCCAGCAATCAGGGGATCTACGAGCAGTACTTC. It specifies CASNQGIYEQYF.

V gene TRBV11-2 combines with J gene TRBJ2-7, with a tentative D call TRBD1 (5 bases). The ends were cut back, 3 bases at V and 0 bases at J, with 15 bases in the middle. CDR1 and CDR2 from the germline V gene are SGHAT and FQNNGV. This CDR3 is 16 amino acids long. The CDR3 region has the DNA TGTGCCAGCAGCTTGGGCCCAACCCAGGGCTCCTACGAGCAGTACTTC. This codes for CASSLGPTQGSYEQYF.